This is a list of T cell receptor beta chains from one sample in a study of monozygotic twins with inflammatory bowel disease. TCRdb reprocessed the 5' RACE reads and stores each CDR3 protein as one record, lacking DNA. In total, the table holds around 410,000 distinct CDR3 sequences. The sequencing sample was made of blood. The receptors stem from a human donor with ulcerative colitis or Crohn's disease, or a healthy co-twin of an affected twin (not recorded which). Each CDR3 is given with its conserved first and last residue.

TRBV9	TRBJ1-5	CASSPRADQPQHF
TRBV13	TRBJ2-3	CASSTGLAGLDTQYF
TRBV27	TRBJ1-2	CASRAPGGHYGYTF
TRBV12-3/TRBV12-4	TRBJ2-7	CASQQGRYEQYF
TRBV13	TRBJ2-7	CASRPLVIIGSDEQYF
TRBV18	TRBJ2-5	CASSPPEETQYF
TRBV30	TRBJ1-5	CAWRDLRDQPQHF
TRBV6-5	TRBJ2-4	CASSYSSGLGGSIQYF
TRBV20-1	TRBJ1-1	CSAKGGRTEAFF
TRBV7-9	TRBJ2-7	CASSPEHEQYF
TRBV4-3	TRBJ1-1	CASSQDAPPSGTEAFF
TRBV20-1	TRBJ2-3	CSARGGLNRADTQYF
TRBV6-1	TRBJ2-2	CASSDGGLAGELFF
TRBV12-3/TRBV12-4	TRBJ2-6	CASTQATSGANVLTF